Below are 5 T cell receptor beta chains sequenced from a single sample in a study of spatial heterogeneity in lung cancer. Time point: sample taken at primary tumor resection. General observations from the study: Counts of expanded alpha and beta TCRs within tumors tracked the tumor nonsynonymous mutation count.

A single record per CDR3 protein comes from TCRdb applying MiXCR to the 5' RACE reads. The sample consists of around 100,000 distinct CDR3 sequences, approximately 4.4% of them appearing once. These receptors have no identified antigens. The source was lung tumor tissue, collected at surgery. Every receptor here comes from a male donor with early-stage non-small cell lung cancer.

The rearrangement links TRBV28 to TRBJ2-3; the D is unclear. Trimming took 7 bases from V and 2 from J, leaving 16 bases between them. The CDR3 covers 15 residues. Germline V lookup: CDR1 MDHEN, CDR2 SYDVKM. The CDR3 coding sequence is TGTGCCAGCACCCAGAGCTCGAAAATCACAGATACGCAGTATTTT. Amino acid sequence: CASTQSSKITDTQYF.

Notes on this clonotype: This could be a read error, since a much larger clone is one nucleotide away. The chain couples TRBV28 to TRBJ2-7; D call uncertain. Between the trimmed V and J ends, which lost 5 bases and 2 bases, there was a span of 25 bases. From germline, CDR1 is MDHEN and CDR2 SYDVKM. The CDR3 runs 18 residues. CDR3 residues: CASSPLLDIHTYTYEQYF. CDR3 nucleotide sequence: TGTGCCAGCAGTCCCCTCTTGGATATACATACTTATACCTACGAGCAGTACTTC. Combining the CDR3 with reference TRBV28 and TRBJ2-7 gives the whole variable domain DVKVTQSSRYLVKRTGEKVFLECVQDMDHENMFWYRQDPGLGLRLIYFSYDVKMKEKGDIPEGYSVSREKKERFSLILESASTNQTSMYLCASSPLLDIHTYTYEQYFGPGTRLTVT.

This clonotype was detected many times. The chain employs TRBV12-3 or TRBV12-4 and TRBJ2-5; D assignment may be TRBD1 or TRBD2 (5 bases each). This CDR3 contains 15 residues. The germline V and J ends were trimmed by 4 bases and 4 bases, with 16 bases remaining between them. This chain's CDR3 is CASSWDPTSGETQYF. CDR3 in DNA: TGTGCCAGCAGTTGGGACCCCACCTCTGGAGAGACCCAGTACTTC.

The chain links TRBV28 to TRBJ2-6, with D possibly TRBD1 on 6 matching bases. This CDR3 has 16 amino acids. Trimming took 5 bases from V and 0 from J, leaving 11 bases between them. From germline, CDR1 is MDHEN and CDR2 SYDVKM. CDR3 amino acids: CASSVDRSSGANVLTF. CDR3 nucleotide sequence: TGTGCCAGCAGTGTTGACAGGTCCTCTGGGGCCAACGTCCTGACTTTC.

Many counts were recorded for this clonotype. The chain is built from TRBV7-9 and TRBJ1-1; 7 nucleotides align to TRBD1. Trimming removed 1 base from V and 1 base from J; junction bases left unmatched: 12. The germline V gene encodes CDR1 SEHNR and CDR2 FQNEAQ (reference sequence). This CDR3 is 18 amino acids long. As DNA, the CDR3 is TGTGCCAGCAGCTTAGGTAATCTGACAGGGCGAGGGAACACTGAAGCTTTCTTT. Protein sequence: CASSLGNLTGRGNTEAFF.